This is a list of T cell receptor beta chains from one sample in a study of T-cell reconstitution after alpha-beta-depleted transplantation in children. TCRdb re-derived calls from the PCR reads in MiXCR, one entry per CDR3 protein. The sample holds around 100,000 distinct CDR3 sequences, about a tenth seen once. The sequenced sample was PBMCs, obtained before TCRalphabeta/CD19-depleted stem cell transplant. These receptors originate from a boy between 2 and 10 years old with acute lymphoblastic leukemia, due to receive a stem cell transplant. Both conserved end residues are part of each CDR3. The order of the fields is V gene, J gene, clone size, D gene, CDR3 protein, CDR3 DNA. D genes are given only for firm matches. Only part of the rows carry a size: once, few, many, or a class if the clone is expanded.

TRBV12-3/TRBV12-4	TRBJ2-5	many	TRBD2	CASSLLASGRANRWETQYF	TGTGCCAGCAGTTTACTTGCTAGCGGGAGGGCCAATAGATGGGAGACCCAGTACTTC
TRBV10-3	TRBJ1-1	-	-	CAISPRAGAGTEAFF	TGTGCCATCAGCCCCAGGGCAGGGGCAGGCACTGAAGCTTTCTTT
TRBV7-8	TRBJ2-1	few	-	CASSLASYSSYNEQFF	TGTGCCAGCAGCTTAGCTAGCTATTCCTCCTACAATGAGCAGTTCTTC
TRBV6-1	TRBJ2-7	few	-	CASSSGRGSSHYEQYF	TGTGCCAGCAGCTCGGGACGGGGGAGTTCTCACTACGAGCAGTACTTC
TRBV12-3/TRBV12-4	TRBJ2-1	many	TRBD2	CASSPGTSGTYNEQFF	TGTGCCAGCAGCCCCGGGACTAGCGGGACTTACAATGAGCAGTTCTTC
TRBV18	TRBJ1-1	few	TRBD1	CASSQVGTGGIGTEAFF	TGTGCCAGCTCACAGGTGGGGACAGGGGGTATTGGCACTGAAGCTTTCTTT
TRBV20-1	TRBJ1-4	-	-	CSARDSGRGEKLFF	TGCAGTGCTAGAGATTCGGGGAGAGGTGAAAAACTGTTTTTT
TRBV14	TRBJ2-5	-	-	CASSHDYRKHGVETQYF	TGTGCCAGCAGCCACGATTACCGAAAGCACGGGGTGGAGACCCAGTACTTC
TRBV5-1	TRBJ2-7	few	TRBD1	CASSLETGAYYEQYF	TGCGCCAGCAGCTTGGAAACAGGGGCGTACTACGAGCAGTACTTC
TRBV4-2	TRBJ2-1	-	TRBD2	CASSQEAGGGYNEQFF	TGTGCCAGCAGCCAAGAGGCGGGAGGGGGTTACAATGAGCAGTTCTTC
TRBV15	TRBJ1-4	few	-	CATSRVEPGPNEKLFF	TGTGCCACCAGCAGAGTGGAGCCGGGCCCTAATGAAAAACTGTTTTTT
TRBV20-1	TRBJ2-1	-	TRBD2	CSAREPGLAGIYEQFF	TGCAGTGCTAGAGAACCGGGACTAGCGGGAATCTATGAGCAGTTCTTC
TRBV20-1	TRBJ1-5	-	-	CSAKGVSGATNQPQHF	TGCAGTGCGAAGGGGGTCTCGGGGGCCACCAATCAGCCCCAGCATTTT